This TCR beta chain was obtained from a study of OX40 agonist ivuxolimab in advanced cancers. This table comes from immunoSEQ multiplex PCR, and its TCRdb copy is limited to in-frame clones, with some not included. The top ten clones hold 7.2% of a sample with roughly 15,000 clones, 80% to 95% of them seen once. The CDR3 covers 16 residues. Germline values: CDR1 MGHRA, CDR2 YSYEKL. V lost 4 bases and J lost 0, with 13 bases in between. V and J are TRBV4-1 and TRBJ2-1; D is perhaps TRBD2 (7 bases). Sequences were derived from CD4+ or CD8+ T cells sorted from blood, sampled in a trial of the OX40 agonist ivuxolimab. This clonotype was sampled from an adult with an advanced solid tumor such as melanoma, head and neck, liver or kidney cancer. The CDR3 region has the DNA TGCGCCAGCAGCCGCGGGGGACACAGCTCCTACAATGAGCAGTTCTTC. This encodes CASSRGGHSSYNEQFF.